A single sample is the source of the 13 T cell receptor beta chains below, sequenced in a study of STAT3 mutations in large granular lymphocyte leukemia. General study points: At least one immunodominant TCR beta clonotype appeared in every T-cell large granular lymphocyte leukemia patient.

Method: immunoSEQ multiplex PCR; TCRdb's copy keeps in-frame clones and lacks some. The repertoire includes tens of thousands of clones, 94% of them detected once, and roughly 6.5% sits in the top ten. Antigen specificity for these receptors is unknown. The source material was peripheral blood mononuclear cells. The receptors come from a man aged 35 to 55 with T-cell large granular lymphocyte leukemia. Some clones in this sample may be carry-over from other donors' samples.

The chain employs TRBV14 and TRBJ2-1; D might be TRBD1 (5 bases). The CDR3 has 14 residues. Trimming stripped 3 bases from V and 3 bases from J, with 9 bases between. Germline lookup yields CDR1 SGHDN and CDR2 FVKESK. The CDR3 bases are TGTGCCAGCAGCCATGCAGGGATCTACAATGAGCAGTTCTTC. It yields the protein CASSHAGIYNEQFF. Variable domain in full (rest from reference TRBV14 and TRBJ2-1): EAGVTQFPSHSVIEKGQTVTLRCDPISGHDNLYWYRRVMGKEIKFLLHFVKESKQDESGMPNNRFLAERTGGTYSTLKVQPAELEDSGVYFCASSHAGIYNEQFFGPGTRLTVL.

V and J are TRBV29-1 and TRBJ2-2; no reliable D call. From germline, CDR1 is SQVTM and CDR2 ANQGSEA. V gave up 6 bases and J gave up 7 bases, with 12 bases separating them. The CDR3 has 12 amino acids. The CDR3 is CSVIMDGGELFF. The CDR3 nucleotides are TGCAGCGTGATTATGGACGGCGGGGAGCTGTTTTTT.

CDR3 sequence: CASSQAETDTQYF. The CDR3 DNA sequence: TGTGCCAGCAGCCAAGCTGAGACAGATACGCAGTATTTT. The rearrangement joins TRBV14 to TRBJ2-3; unclear D gene. The CDR3 sequence is 13 residues long. Trimming removed 1 base from V and 3 bases from J, with 5 bases in between. Germline loops: CDR1 SGHDN, CDR2 FVKESK. Filled out from reference TRBV14 and TRBJ2-3, the complete variable domain reads EAGVTQFPSHSVIEKGQTVTLRCDPISGHDNLYWYRRVMGKEIKFLLHFVKESKQDESGMPNNRFLAERTGGTYSTLKVQPAELEDSGVYFCASSQAETDTQYFGPGTRLTVL.

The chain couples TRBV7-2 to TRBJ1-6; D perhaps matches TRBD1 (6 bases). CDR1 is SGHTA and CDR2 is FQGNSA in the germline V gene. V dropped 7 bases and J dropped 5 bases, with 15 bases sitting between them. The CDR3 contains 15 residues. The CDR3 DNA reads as TGTGCCAGCACCTCGGACAGTACCAATAATTCACCCCTCCACTTT. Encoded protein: CASTSDSTNNSPLHF.

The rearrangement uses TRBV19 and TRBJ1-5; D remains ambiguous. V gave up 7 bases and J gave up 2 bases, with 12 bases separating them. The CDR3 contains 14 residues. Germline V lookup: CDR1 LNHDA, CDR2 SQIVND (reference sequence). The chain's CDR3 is CASTPGGGNQPQHF. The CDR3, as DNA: TGTGCCAGTACCCCAGGAGGTGGCAATCAGCCCCAGCATTTT.

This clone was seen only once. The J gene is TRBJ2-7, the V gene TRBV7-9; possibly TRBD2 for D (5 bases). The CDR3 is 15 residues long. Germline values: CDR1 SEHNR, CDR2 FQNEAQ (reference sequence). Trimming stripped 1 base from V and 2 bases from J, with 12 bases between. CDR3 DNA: TGTGCCAGCAGCTTAGGGGCTAGCAGCGCCTACGAGCAGTACTTC. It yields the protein CASSLGASSAYEQYF.

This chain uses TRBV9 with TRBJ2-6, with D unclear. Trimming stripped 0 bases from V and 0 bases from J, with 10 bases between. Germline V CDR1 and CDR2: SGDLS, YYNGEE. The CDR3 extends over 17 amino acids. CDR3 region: CASSVALHSSGANVLTF. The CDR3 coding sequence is TGTGCCAGCAGCGTAGCTTTGCACAGCTCTGGGGCCAACGTCCTGACTTTC.

CDR3 nucleotides: TGCAGCGTTGAAGCAGGGGTCGAGCAGTACTTC. This translates into CSVEAGVEQYF. This chain links TRBV29-1 with TRBJ2-7; perhaps TRBD1 as D (6 bases). Trimming pared 1 base from V and 6 bases from J, leaving 7 bases between. CDR1 is SQVTM and CDR2 is ANQGSEA in the germline V gene. The CDR3 is 11 residues long.

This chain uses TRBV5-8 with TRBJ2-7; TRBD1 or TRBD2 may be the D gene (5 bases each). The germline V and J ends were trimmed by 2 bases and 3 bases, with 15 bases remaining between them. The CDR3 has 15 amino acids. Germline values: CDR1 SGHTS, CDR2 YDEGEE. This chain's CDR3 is CASSFMGTPGYEQYF. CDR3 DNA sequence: TGTGCCAGCAGCTTTATGGGGACCCCAGGCTACGAGCAGTACTTC.

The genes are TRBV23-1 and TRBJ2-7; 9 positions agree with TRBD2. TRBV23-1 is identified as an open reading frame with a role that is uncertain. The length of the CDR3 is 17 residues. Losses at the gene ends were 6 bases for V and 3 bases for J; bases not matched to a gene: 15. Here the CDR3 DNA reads TGCGCCAGCAGACGTGCCGTTTCTAGCGGGATTTTCTACGAGCAGTACTTC. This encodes CASRRAVSSGIFYEQYF.

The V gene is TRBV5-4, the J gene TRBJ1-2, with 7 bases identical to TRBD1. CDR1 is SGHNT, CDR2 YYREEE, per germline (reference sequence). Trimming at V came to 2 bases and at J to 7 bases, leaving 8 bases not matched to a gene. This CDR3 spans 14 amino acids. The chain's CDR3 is CASSFNRDRSGYTF. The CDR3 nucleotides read TGTGCCAGCAGCTTTAACCGGGACAGAAGTGGCTACACCTTC.

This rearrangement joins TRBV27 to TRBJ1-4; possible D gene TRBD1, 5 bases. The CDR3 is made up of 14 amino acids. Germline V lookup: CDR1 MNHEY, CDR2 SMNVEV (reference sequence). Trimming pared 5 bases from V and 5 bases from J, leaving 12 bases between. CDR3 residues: CASSRGPVNEKLFF. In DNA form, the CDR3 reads TGTGCCAGCAGTAGGGGCCCAGTGAATGAAAAACTGTTTTTT.

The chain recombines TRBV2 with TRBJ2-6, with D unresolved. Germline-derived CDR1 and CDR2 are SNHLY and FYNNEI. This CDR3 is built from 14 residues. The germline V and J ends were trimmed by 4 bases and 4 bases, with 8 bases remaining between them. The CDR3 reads CASSVYPGANVLTF. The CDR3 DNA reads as TGTGCCAGCAGTGTTTATCCCGGGGCCAACGTCCTGACTTTC.